The 12 T cell receptor beta chains below were found in one sample sequenced in a study of blood T cell repertoires in COVID-19 (dated by TCRdb to 2018 to 2021). Library creation used the immunoSEQ multiplex PCR assay. The table was pulled from immuneACCESS by TCRdb, which kept in-frame rearrangements only. Such tables lose some clones; where checked, under half of the loss comes from unresolved V genes, and the rest has no known cause. The table for this sample lists approximately 350,000 clones; approximately 90% of them were counted only once. The top ten clones comprise approximately 1% of the sample. The sample consisted of PBMCs or T cells enriched from blood (not recorded which). These receptors all stem from a man aged 18 to 35 who had recovered from COVID-19.

The rearrangement uses TRBV20-1 and TRBJ2-7, with D possibly TRBD1 on 6 matching bases. CDR1 and CDR2 (germline): DFQATT, SNEGSKA (reference sequence). V lost 3 bases and J 3 bases, leaving 12 bases between the germline ends. The CDR3 runs 13 residues. This CDR3 reads CSASKGVDYEQYF. CDR3 in DNA: TGCAGTGCTAGTAAGGGGGTCGACTACGAGCAGTACTTC.

This clone was seen more than once but under ten times. This chain links TRBV19 with TRBJ2-2; 9 nucleotides line up with TRBD1. Germline assignment: CDR1 LNHDA and CDR2 SQIVND (reference sequence). CDR3 size: 16 residues. Trimming cost V 4 bases and J 8 bases; bases outside gene matches: 11. For the CDR3, the DNA is TGTGCCAGTAGTAAACAGGGGGCTCGGGCGGCAGGGGAGCTGTTTTTT. The encoded protein is CASSKQGARAAGELFF.

The chain links TRBV28 to TRBJ1-2; 9 nucleotides line up with TRBD1. The CDR3 runs 18 residues. Germline assignment: CDR1 MDHEN and CDR2 SYDVKM. Trimming removed 8 bases from V and 2 bases from J; junction bases left unmatched: 18. The CDR3 loop is CASLLDRDRVLGNYGYTF. The CDR3 nucleotides read TGTGCCAGCCTCTTGGACCGGGACAGGGTATTGGGAAACTATGGCTACACCTTC.

V gene TRBV18 combines with J gene TRBJ2-3; D is uncertain. The germline V gene has CDR1 KGHSH and CDR2 LQKENI. Trimming cost V 3 bases and J 2 bases, with 6 bases left between them. The CDR3 is 13 residues long. The CDR3: CASSPRFTDTQYF. CDR3 nucleotide sequence: TGTGCCAGCTCACCCCGGTTCACAGATACGCAGTATTTT.

This chain links TRBV30 with TRBJ1-2; 7 nucleotides align to TRBD1. The CDR3 has 15 amino acids. From germline, CDR1 is GTSNPN and CDR2 SVGIG (reference sequence). The trim removed 4 bases at V and 8 bases at J, leaving 16 bases unmatched. CDR3: CAWKTGSWGRRGYTF. The DNA for the CDR3 is TGTGCCTGGAAGACAGGGTCATGGGGGCGAAGGGGCTACACCTTC.

V gene TRBV3-1 (or the pseudogene TRBV3-2) combines with J gene TRBJ2-3; TRBD2 matches 14 bases. Germline lookup yields CDR1 LGHDT and CDR2 YNNKEL (reference sequence). This CDR3 is 17 amino acids long. The V and J ends lost 0 bases and 2 bases, in that order; junction bases with no gene match: 1. The DNA of the CDR3 is TGTGCCAGCAGCCAAGAGACTAGCGGGGGGGCCACAGATACGCAGTATTTT. Translation gives CASSQETSGGATDTQYF.

V is TRBV5-6 and J is TRBJ1-2; the match to TRBD1 covers 9 bases. The CDR3 sequence is 14 residues long. V shed 3 bases and J 2 bases; nucleotides not matched to a gene: 2. The V gene's germline CDR1 is SGHDT and CDR2 YYEEEE. DNA of the CDR3: TGTGCCAGCAGCTCGGACAGGGGCAACTATGGCTACACCTTC. Its protein is CASSSDRGNYGYTF. The full variable domain, in which reference TRBV5-6 and TRBJ1-2 provide the parts outside the CDR3, is DAGVTQSPTHLIKTRGQQVTLRCSPKSGHDTVSWYQQALGQGPQFIFQYYEEEERQRGNFPDRFSGHQFPNYSSELNVNALLLGDSALYLCASSSDRGNYGYTFGSGTRLTVV.

The chain couples TRBV5-1 to TRBJ1-1; perhaps TRBD1 as D (5 bases). The CDR3 length is 17 residues. V lost 3 bases to trimming and J lost 3 bases, with 21 bases between them. Germline CDR1 reads SGHRS; CDR2 reads YFSETQ. DNA for the CDR3: TGCGCCAGCAGCTGGCAGGAGGGGTCCGGACCCGACACTGAAGCTTTCTTT. Its protein product is CASSWQEGSGPDTEAFF.

This clone has a single count. The gene calls are TRBV3-1 (or the pseudogene TRBV3-2) and TRBJ1-1; weak D call: TRBD1 (6 bases). This CDR3 is 14 amino acids long. Per germline, CDR1 LGHDT and CDR2 YNNKEL (reference sequence). Trimming removed 4 bases from V and 0 bases from J, with 9 bases in between. CDR3 region: CASSPGGLNTEAFF. The CDR3 nucleotides are TGTGCCAGCAGCCCCGGGGGGCTGAACACTGAAGCTTTCTTT.

The V call is TRBV19, the J call TRBJ2-7; TRBD2 agrees at 9 bases. This CDR3 is built from 14 residues. Germline V gene sequence: CDR1 LNHDA, CDR2 SQIVND (reference sequence). The V and J ends lost 6 bases and 6 bases, in that order; junction bases with no gene match: 9. The CDR3 sequence is CASSNPGLATEQYF. The CDR3 DNA sequence: TGTGCCAGTAGCAATCCGGGACTAGCAACCGAGCAGTACTTC.

The chain is built from TRBV7-9 and TRBJ2-1; 11 bases align to TRBD2. CDR1 and CDR2 (germline): SEHNR, FQNEAQ (reference sequence). V lost 5 bases to trimming and J lost 4 bases; unmatched junction nucleotides: 4. CDR3 length: 15 residues. The CDR3 loop is CASSRLAGLYNEQFF. The CDR3 DNA follows: TGTGCCAGCAGCCGACTAGCGGGGCTATACAATGAGCAGTTCTTC. The full variable domain, completed using reference TRBV7-9 and TRBJ2-1, is DTGVSQNPRHKITKRGQNVTFRCDPISEHNRLYWYRQTLGQGPEFLTYFQNEAQLEKSRLLSDRFSAERPKGSFSTLEIQRTEQGDSAMYLCASSRLAGLYNEQFFGPGTRLTVL.

This clone was detected only once. This chain connects TRBV27 to TRBJ1-3; D gene uncertain. The germline V and J ends were trimmed by 2 bases and 0 bases, with 8 bases remaining between them. The germline V gene has CDR1 MNHEY and CDR2 SMNVEV (reference sequence). CDR3 size: 15 residues. The CDR3 bases are TGTGCCAGCAGTTTAGTTGGCAGCTCTGGAAACACCATATATTTT. This codes for CASSLVGSSGNTIYF.